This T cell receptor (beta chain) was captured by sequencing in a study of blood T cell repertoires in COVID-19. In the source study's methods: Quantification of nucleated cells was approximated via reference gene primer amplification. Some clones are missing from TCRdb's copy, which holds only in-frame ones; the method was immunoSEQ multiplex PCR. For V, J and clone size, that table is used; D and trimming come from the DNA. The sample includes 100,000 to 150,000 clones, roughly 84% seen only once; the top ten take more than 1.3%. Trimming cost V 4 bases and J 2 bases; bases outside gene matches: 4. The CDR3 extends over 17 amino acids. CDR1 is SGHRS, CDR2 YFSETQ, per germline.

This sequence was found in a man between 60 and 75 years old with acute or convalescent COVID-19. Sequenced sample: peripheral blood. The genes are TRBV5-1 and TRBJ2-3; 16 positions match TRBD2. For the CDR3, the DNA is TGCGCCAGCAGCCAGGGACTAGCGGGAGGGAACACAGATACGCAGTATTTT. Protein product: CASSQGLAGGNTDTQYF. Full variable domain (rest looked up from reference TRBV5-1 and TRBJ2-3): KAGVTQTPRYLIKTRGQQVTLSCSPISGHRSVSWYQQTPGQGLQFLFEYFSETQRNKGNFPGRFSGRQFSNSRSEMNVSTLELGDSALYLCASSQGLAGGNTDTQYFGPGTRLTVL.